Below are 6 T cell receptor beta chains sequenced from a single sample in a study of cytomegalovirus exposure and HLA in healthy donors. Libraries were prepared by immunoSEQ multiplex PCR; TCRdb keeps only in-frame clonotypes and omits some of them. The repertoire includes approximately 140,000 clones, about 87% of them detected once, and around 10% sits in the top ten. The sample comprised PBMCs. Receptors were obtained from a man between 18 and 29 years old in good health and CMV-seropositive.

The rearrangement uses TRBV12-5 and TRBJ2-3, with 11 bases that match TRBD2. CDR3 length: 18 amino acids. The J segment lost 1 base and the V segment lost 1 base, leaving 7 bases of the junction unmatched. Germline CDR1 is LGHNT and CDR2 is FRNRAP. The DNA for the CDR3 is TGTGCTAGTGGTTTGGAGATTCTAGCGGGGGGCCGCACAGATACGCAGTATTTT. This encodes CASGLEILAGGRTDTQYF. The full variable domain, in which reference TRBV12-5 and TRBJ2-3 provide the parts outside the CDR3, is DARVTQTPRHKVTEMGQEVTMRCQPILGHNTVFWYRQTMMQGLELLAYFRNRAPLDDSGMPKDRFSAEMPDATLATLKIQPSEPRDSAVYFCASGLEILAGGRTDTQYFGPGTRLTVL.

CDR3 DNA sequence: TGTGCCAGCAGTGAAAGGAGGGAGACTGAAGCTTTCTTT. It is translated as CASSERRETEAFF. The chain combines TRBV6-1 with TRBJ1-1; D remains ambiguous. The CDR3 runs 13 residues. Germline CDR1 is MNHNS and CDR2 is SASEGT. The ends were cut back, 2 bases at V and 5 bases at J, with 9 bases in the middle.

The chain joins TRBV19 to TRBJ1-5, with D tentatively TRBD1 (6 bases). Deletions cut 0 bases from V and 7 bases from J, with 13 bases between. CDR3 length: 15 amino acids. The germline CDR1 and CDR2 sequences are LNHDA and SQIVND (reference sequence). CDR3 bases: TGTGCCAGTAGTATAGATCGGGCAGGGGCACAGCCCCAGCATTTT. As protein: CASSIDRAGAQPQHF. Based on the CDR3 plus reference TRBV19 and TRBJ1-5, the full variable domain is DGGITQSPKYLFRKEGQNVTLSCEQNLNHDAMYWYRQDPGQGLRLIYYSQIVNDFQKGDIAEGYSVSREKKESFPLTVTSAQKNPTAFYLCASSIDRAGAQPQHFGDGTRLSIL.

The genes are TRBV6-5 and TRBJ2-1; 7 positions match TRBD2. This CDR3 spans 14 amino acids. The germline gives CDR1 MNHEY, CDR2 SVGAGI. Germline trimming cut 0 bases from V and 10 bases from J; bases unmatched to any gene: 6. Here the CDR3 reads CASSYSTGGREQFF. CDR3 nucleotide sequence: TGTGCCAGCAGTTACTCAACGGGGGGAAGGGAGCAGTTCTTC.

As to this clone: Within the sample, other DNA sequences also encode this same CDR3. The CDR3 is CASSAGTGNTEAFF. In nucleotides, the CDR3 is TGCGCCAGCAGCGCAGGGACAGGGAACACTGAAGCTTTCTTT. The V call is TRBV5-1, the J call TRBJ1-1; TRBD1 agrees at 8 bases. Germline V gene sequence: CDR1 SGHRS, CDR2 YFSETQ. CDR3 length equals 14 residues. The J segment lost 1 base and the V segment lost 4 bases, leaving 3 bases of the junction unmatched.

J is TRBJ1-1 and V is TRBV29-1; D gene uncertain. V gave up 1 base and J gave up 10 bases, with 10 bases separating them. The CDR3 spans 11 residues. Germline CDR1 SQVTM, CDR2 ANQGSEA. CDR3 in amino acids: CSVEGEASAFF. CDR3 in DNA: TGCAGCGTTGAAGGAGAGGCATCAGCTTTCTTT.